What follows are 5 T cell receptor beta chains derived from one specimen sequenced in a study of graft-versus-host responses after intestinal transplantation. TCRdb's table, derived via immunoSEQ multiplex PCR, lists solely in-frame clones and lacks some. This table holds 15,000 to 20,000 clones, about 89% found once. The specimen comprised bone marrow, sampled roughly 130 days after transplant. The receptors were sampled from a human patient who received an intestinal transplant, so some T cells may come from the graft donor.

CDR3 sequence reads: CSVEALGQGEETQYF. CDR3 sequence (DNA): TGCAGCGTTGAGGCCCTGGGACAGGGTGAAGAGACCCAGTACTTC. The rearrangement links TRBV29-1 to TRBJ2-5, with TRBD1 identical over 9 bases. The CDR3 loop spans 15 amino acids. CDR1 is SQVTM, CDR2 ANQGSEA, per germline. Losses at the gene ends were 3 bases for V and 3 bases for J; bases not matched to a gene: 8.

The gene calls are TRBV5-4 and TRBJ2-1, with 7 nucleotides matching TRBD2. CDR1 is SGHNT, CDR2 YYREEE, per germline (reference sequence). This CDR3 has 14 residues. Germline trimming cut 1 base from V and 7 bases from J; bases unmatched to any gene: 5. CDR3 amino acids: CASSLMLAANEQFF. The CDR3 DNA is TGTGCCAGCAGCTTGATGCTAGCGGCGAATGAGCAGTTCTTC.

A note on this clone: Compared with germline, one end of the junction differs, possibly owing to a read error. The chain recombines TRBV4-1 with TRBJ2-7, with a tentative D call TRBD1 (6 bases). Per the germline V gene, CDR1 is MGHRA and CDR2 is YSYEKL. This CDR3 is 15 amino acids long. The CDR3 spells CASNQAQGTVYEQYF. CDR3 sequence (DNA): TGCGCCAGCAACCAAGCGCAGGGGACCGTCTACGAGCAGTACTTC.

This sequence joins TRBV19 and TRBJ1-1, with D possibly TRBD1 on 5 matching bases. The V gene's germline CDR1 is LNHDA and CDR2 SQIVND (reference sequence). Trimming removed 4 bases at V and 0 bases at J, with 9 bases between. CDR3 length: 14 amino acids. In nucleotides, the CDR3 is TGTGCCAGTAGTAAGACAGCCATGAACACTGAAGCTTTCTTT. Protein: CASSKTAMNTEAFF.

J is TRBJ1-5 and V is TRBV28; 11 bases align to TRBD1. Germline-derived CDR1 and CDR2 are MDHEN and SYDVKM. This CDR3 has 19 residues. J lost 4 bases, V lost 1 base, and 12 bases had no gene match. As DNA, the CDR3 is TGTGCCAGCAGTTTATTGGGACAGGGGGTATTTTTATGGAATCAGCCCCAGCATTTT. This codes for CASSLLGQGVFLWNQPQHF.